A single sample is the source of the 27 T cell receptor beta chains below, sequenced in a study of blood T cell repertoires in COVID-19. This table comes from immunoSEQ multiplex PCR, and its TCRdb copy is limited to in-frame clones, with some not included. The table includes around 94,000 clones, around 87% detected once. Sequencing was carried out using peripheral blood. These receptors were obtained from a middle-aged man with active or convalescent COVID-19.

This clone was counted only a few times. The rearrangement joins TRBV19 to TRBJ1-2; D not resolved. With 0 bases removed from V and 0 bases from J, the gap between germline ends came to 11 bases. This CDR3 comprises 16 residues. Germline CDR1 is LNHDA and CDR2 is SQIVND (reference sequence). CDR3 nucleotides: TGTGCCAGTAGTATAGATGGCAGTGAACCTAACTATGGCTACACCTTC. Translation: CASSIDGSEPNYGYTF.

This chain joins TRBV27 and TRBJ2-1; TRBD2 aligns across 10 bases. The J segment lost 5 bases and the V segment lost 0 bases, leaving 7 bases of the junction unmatched. The CDR3 contains 17 residues. The germline CDR1 and CDR2 sequences are MNHEY and SMNVEV (reference sequence). CDR3 DNA: TGTGCCAGCAGTTTATCGCGAGCGGGGGGGCCGGACAATGAGCAGTTCTTC. Its protein product is CASSLSRAGGPDNEQFF.

The rearrangement uses TRBV4-3 and TRBJ2-2, with D possibly TRBD2 on 6 matching bases. With 4 bases removed from V and 3 bases from J, the gap between germline ends came to 9 bases. The CDR3 is 14 amino acids. The V gene's germline CDR1 is LGHNA and CDR2 YSLEER. CDR3 coding DNA: TGCGCCAGCAGCCCTAGCGAGGACACCGGGGAGCTGTTTTTT. It specifies CASSPSEDTGELFF.

The chain recombines TRBV5-1 with TRBJ2-5, with 7 bases aligning to TRBD1. This CDR3 is 13 amino acids long. Trimming cost V 3 bases and J 3 bases; bases outside gene matches: 2. From germline, CDR1 is SGHRS and CDR2 YFSETQ. The CDR3 DNA reads as TGCGCCAGCAGCTCCCAGGGGGAAGAGACCCAGTACTTC. It codes for CASSSQGEETQYF.

This clone is a singleton in its sample. The chain has TRBV7-9 and TRBJ2-1; 7 bases agree with TRBD1. CDR3 length: 13 residues. The V segment lost 1 base and the J segment 8 bases; nucleotides outside the gene matches: 2. The germline gives CDR1 SEHNR, CDR2 FQNEAQ (reference sequence). The chain's CDR3 is CASSLGQGHEQFF. In DNA, the CDR3 is TGTGCCAGCAGCTTAGGACAGGGTCATGAGCAGTTCTTC.

The V and J genes are TRBV2 and TRBJ2-5, with 7 bases fitting TRBD1. V lost 4 bases and J lost 7; bases outside the gene matches: 9. CDR3 size: 14 residues. The germline CDR1 and CDR2 sequences are SNHLY and FYNNEI. CDR3 nucleotide sequence: TGTGCCAGCAGTGGAGACAGGGTGGACGTGACCCAGTACTTC. Protein product: CASSGDRVDVTQYF.

The chain joins TRBV30 to TRBJ1-5, with D unclear. Per germline, CDR1 GTSNPN and CDR2 SVGIG (reference sequence). The V gene lost 0 bases and the J gene lost 1 base, with 16 bases spanning the gap. This CDR3 comprises 17 residues. This CDR3 reads CAWSVRGWVGSNQPQHF. The CDR3 nucleotides read TGTGCCTGGAGTGTACGGGGATGGGTCGGCAGCAATCAGCCCCAGCATTTT.

The J gene is TRBJ2-1, the V gene TRBV3-1 (or the pseudogene TRBV3-2); 9 bases align to TRBD2. Trimming at V came to 4 bases and at J to 0 bases, leaving 1 base not matched to a gene. CDR1 is LGHDT and CDR2 is YNNKEL in the germline V gene (reference sequence). The CDR3 length is 15 residues. DNA of the CDR3: TGTGCCAGCAGCCTGACTAGCGGCTCCTACAATGAGCAGTTCTTC. This translates into CASSLTSGSYNEQFF.

This chain connects TRBV6-1 to TRBJ1-6; a weak D match, TRBD1 (6 bases). The V gene's germline CDR1 is MNHNS and CDR2 SASEGT. CDR3 size: 15 residues. Trimming cost V 0 bases and J 5 bases, with 8 bases left between them. The CDR3, as DNA: TGTGCCAGCAGTGAAGCGGACAGAGATAATTCACCCCTCCACTTT. Protein: CASSEADRDNSPLHF.

The V call is TRBV13, the J call TRBJ2-1; 11 bases are shared with TRBD2. Germline V lookup: CDR1 PRHDT, CDR2 FYEKMQ (reference sequence). The CDR3 totals 15 residues. V shed 5 bases and J 3 bases; nucleotides not matched to a gene: 3. CDR3 nucleotide sequence: TGTGCCAGCAGCCCGACTAGCGGGGACTACAATGAGCAGTTCTTC. Its translation: CASSPTSGDYNEQFF.

The chain combines TRBV5-4 with TRBJ2-3; a possible D gene is TRBD2 (6 bases). Trimming took off 7 bases at V and 1 base at J, with 13 bases between the two ends. The germline CDR1 and CDR2 sequences are SGHNT and YYREEE (reference sequence). There are 14 residues in the CDR3. In DNA, the CDR3 is TGTGCCAGCCAGCTTACGGGAGGCACAGATACGCAGTATTTT. Residues: CASQLTGGTDTQYF.

The chain carries TRBV19 and TRBJ2-1; D is perhaps TRBD1 (6 bases). The germline gives CDR1 LNHDA, CDR2 SQIVND (reference sequence). Trimming shortened V by 5 bases and J by 7 bases, and 24 bases separated the two germline ends. The length of the CDR3 is 17 residues. CDR3 in DNA: TGTGCCAGTAGTCCTTTGACGGACAGCGGTCCGATAAATGAGCAGTTCTTC. It translates to CASSPLTDSGPINEQFF. The full variable domain, its missing parts supplied by reference TRBV19 and TRBJ2-1, is DGGITQSPKYLFRKEGQNVTLSCEQNLNHDAMYWYRQDPGQGLRLIYYSQIVNDFQKGDIAEGYSVSREKKESFPLTVTSAQKNPTAFYLCASSPLTDSGPINEQFFGPGTRLTVL.

This chain connects TRBV14 to TRBJ2-7, with 7 bases lining up with TRBD2. J was trimmed by 3 bases and V by 4 bases; bases with no gene match: 6. Germline values: CDR1 SGHDN, CDR2 FVKESK. The CDR3 contains 14 residues. The CDR3 coding sequence is TGTGCCAGCAGCCCCTTTGGCGGGAGCTACGAGCAGTACTTC. Protein sequence: CASSPFGGSYEQYF.

This chain connects TRBV20-1 to TRBJ1-5; 7 bases fit TRBD1. The ends lost 6 bases at V and 9 bases at J; junction bases unmatched: 5. This CDR3 has 11 amino acids. Germline V CDR1 and CDR2: DFQATT, SNEGSKA (reference sequence). The CDR3 protein is CSAWDSGPQHF. The CDR3 nucleotides are TGCAGTGCCTGGGACAGTGGGCCCCAGCATTTT.

This clone appeared once. The chain combines TRBV4-1 with TRBJ2-4; 7 positions match TRBD2. The CDR3 sequence is 16 residues long. Unmatched junction bases numbered 8, after V lost 2 bases and J lost 4 bases. Germline CDR1 reads MGHRA; CDR2 reads YSYEKL. CDR3: CASSQSPGGDKNIQYF. The CDR3 DNA sequence: TGCGCCAGCAGCCAATCGCCGGGGGGAGATAAAAACATTCAGTACTTC.

This clone was seen more than once but under ten times. This chain's CDR3 is CASSFGREQFF. In DNA form, the CDR3 reads TGTGCCAGCAGTTTCGGTCGTGAGCAGTTCTTC. This sequence joins TRBV6-5 and TRBJ2-1; the D is unclear. Trimming removed 4 bases from V and 9 bases from J, with 7 bases in between. Germline CDR1 and CDR2: MNHEY and SVGAGI. CDR3 length: 11 amino acids.

The V gene is TRBV7-8, the J gene TRBJ1-5, with D possibly being TRBD1 (6 bases). Germline V gives CDR1 SGHVS, CDR2 FQNEAQ. The CDR3 totals 16 residues. V was shortened by 0 bases and J by 0 bases, with 9 bases between the two germline ends. The CDR3, as DNA: TGTGCCAGCAGCTTAGCGGACAGTCTTAGCAATCAGCCCCAGCATTTT. This codes for CASSLADSLSNQPQHF.

The CDR3 loop reads CASSEGSFTEAFF. DNA for the CDR3: TGTGCCAGCAGCGAGGGATCGTTCACTGAAGCTTTCTTT. This sequence joins TRBV11-3 and TRBJ1-1, with D hard to call. Per germline, CDR1 SGHNT and CDR2 YENEEA. Between the trimmed V and J ends, which lost 5 bases and 4 bases, there was a span of 11 bases. This CDR3 contains 13 residues. Full variable domain (outside the CDR3, taken from reference TRBV11-3 and TRBJ1-1): EAGVVQSPRYKIIEKKQPVAFWCNPISGHNTLYWYLQNLGQGPELLIRYENEEAVDDSQLPKDRFSAERLKGVDSTLKIQPAELGDSAVYLCASSEGSFTEAFFGQGTRLTVV.

The chain uses TRBV24-1 and TRBJ2-5; TRBD2 matches at 8 bases. V dropped 3 bases and J dropped 1; count of bases not matched to a gene: 15. The CDR3 sequence is 19 residues long. Germline loops: CDR1 KGHDR, CDR2 SFDVKD. The CDR3 region has the DNA TGTGCCACCAGTGATCGCTCCCCGGGAGGGGGGCCGCCCCAAGAGACCCAGTACTTC. It encodes CATSDRSPGGGPPQETQYF.

The chain combines TRBV12-3 or TRBV12-4 with TRBJ1-1; no reliable D call. The V and J ends lost 5 bases and 0 bases respectively, with 4 bases between them. CDR3 length: 12 residues. This CDR3 is CASSNMNTEAFF. The DNA for the CDR3 is TGTGCCAGCAGTAACATGAACACTGAAGCTTTCTTT.

The rearrangement uses TRBV9 and TRBJ2-7; D perhaps matches TRBD2 (5 bases). CDR1 and CDR2 (germline): SGDLS, YYNGEE. This CDR3 region has 14 residues. V was pared by 0 bases and J by 3 bases, with 10 bases between. The CDR3 region has the DNA TGTGCCAGCAGCGTAGCGGCCGGGGACTACGAGCAGTACTTC. Amino acids: CASSVAAGDYEQYF. The whole variable domain, remainder taken from reference TRBV9 and TRBJ2-7, is DSGVTQTPKHLITATGQRVTLRCSPRSGDLSVYWYQQSLDQGLQFLIQYYNGEERAKGNILERFSAQQFPDLHSELNLSSLELGDSALYFCASSVAAGDYEQYFGPGTRLTVT.

This clone has only one observation. This rearrangement joins TRBV18 to TRBJ2-5, with a tentative D call TRBD1 (6 bases). The CDR3 is 15 amino acids. V lost 0 bases and J 5 bases, leaving 13 bases between the germline ends. Germline loops: CDR1 KGHSH, CDR2 LQKENI. The CDR3 protein is CASSPPAGDTETQYF. The CDR3 region has the DNA TGTGCCAGCTCACCACCCGCAGGGGATACGGAGACCCAGTACTTC.

This clone was detected a few times. V gene TRBV4-1 combines with J gene TRBJ2-7, with D tentatively TRBD2 (7 bases). Germline V CDR1 and CDR2: MGHRA, YSYEKL. The CDR3 consists of 12 residues. The V gene lost 6 bases and the J gene lost 6 bases, with 12 bases spanning the gap. The CDR3 nucleotides are TGCGCCAGCAGAGGGGGGGGCTCCGAGCAGTACTTC. Translated: CASRGGGSEQYF.

This clone was picked up a small number of times. This chain joins TRBV4-1 and TRBJ2-1, with D possibly TRBD1 on 5 matching bases. Germline V lookup: CDR1 MGHRA, CDR2 YSYEKL. Trimming cost V 0 bases and J 0 bases, with 12 bases left between them. This CDR3 is 17 amino acids long. The CDR3 DNA follows: TGCGCCAGCAGCCAAGAACCCCAGGGCAGCTCCTACAATGAGCAGTTCTTC. Translated, it gives CASSQEPQGSSYNEQFF.

The rearrangement links TRBV7-9 to TRBJ2-3, with 9 bases identical to TRBD2. CDR1 is SEHNR and CDR2 is FQNEAQ in the germline V gene (reference sequence). The CDR3 spans 18 residues. J gave up 3 bases and V 5 bases, and 15 bases lay outside the gene matches. CDR3 in DNA: TGTGCCAGCAGCCCGACGGGGGCTTTAGCGGGGGTAACAGATACGCAGTATTTT. Protein product: CASSPTGALAGVTDTQYF.

The chain links TRBV9 to TRBJ2-3, with 7 bases fitting TRBD2. With 2 bases clipped from V and 5 bases from J, the junction kept 8 bases outside the gene matches. CDR3 length: 15 residues. Germline CDR1 SGDLS, CDR2 YYNGEE. The CDR3 sequence: CASSVRGIAGDTQYF. CDR3 nucleotides: TGTGCCAGCAGCGTGAGGGGAATAGCGGGAGATACGCAGTATTTT.

This chain joins TRBV5-1 and TRBJ1-1; D gene ambiguous. Germline CDR1 reads SGHRS; CDR2 reads YFSETQ. The CDR3 totals 13 residues. With 0 bases removed from V and 8 bases from J, the gap between germline ends came to 11 bases. The CDR3 loop is CASSLARPEEAFF. CDR3 in DNA: TGCGCCAGCAGCTTGGCCAGGCCAGAGGAAGCTTTCTTT.